The 16 T cell receptor beta chains below were found in one sample sequenced in a study of blood T cell repertoires in COVID-19 (TCRdb year 2020). Receptor libraries were prepared by the immunoSEQ multiplex PCR assay. What TCRdb holds here is the immuneACCESS table cut down to in-frame rearrangements. Part of the clones is not present; checked against another copy, under half of the missing clones reflect an unresolved V gene, and the others are unexplained. Present in this sample are about 240,000 clones, about 93% of which were seen just once. The ten largest clones capture roughly 0.89% of the sample. The sample comprised peripheral blood. The receptors shown here come from a man aged 30 to 39 with COVID-19, enrolled during active disease.

The chain carries TRBV6-5 and TRBJ1-3; 7 nucleotides align to TRBD1. The germline V gene has CDR1 MNHEY and CDR2 SVGAGI. Unmatched junction bases numbered 5, after V lost 6 bases and J lost 0 bases. CDR3 size: 15 residues. Written as DNA, the CDR3 is TGTGCCAGCAGAAGACAGGGAAGCTCTGGAAACACCATATATTTT. Translated: CASRRQGSSGNTIYF.

For this clone: Other DNA sequences in the same sample also yield this CDR3. J is TRBJ1-2 and V is TRBV6-5, with TRBD1 as a possible D gene (6 bases). CDR1 is MNHEY, CDR2 SVGAGI, per germline. The CDR3 runs to 14 residues. V lost 5 bases, J lost 2 bases, and 12 bases lay in between. CDR3 loop: CASSHPDRNYGYTF. The CDR3 region has the DNA TGTGCCAGCAGTCACCCGGACAGAAACTATGGCTACACCTTC.

J is TRBJ2-1 and V is TRBV19; a weak D match, TRBD2 (6 bases). Trimming cost V 5 bases and J 0 bases, with 17 bases left between them. The germline CDR1 and CDR2 sequences are LNHDA and SQIVND (reference sequence). This CDR3 has 17 amino acids. CDR3 region: CASSVGTELISYNEQFF. CDR3 coding DNA: TGTGCCAGTAGTGTCGGGACTGAATTAATCTCCTACAATGAGCAGTTCTTC.

The chain links TRBV9 to TRBJ2-2, with 8 bases identical to TRBD1. Germline loops: CDR1 SGDLS, CDR2 YYNGEE. This CDR3 is 14 amino acids long. V trimming: 3 bases; J trimming: 7 bases; junction bases outside the gene matches: 5. In DNA, the CDR3 is TGTGCCAGCAGCGAAAGACAGGGGATCGGGGAGCTGTTTTTT. Its translation is CASSERQGIGELFF. Full variable domain (missing parts from reference TRBV9 and TRBJ2-2): DSGVTQTPKHLITATGQRVTLRCSPRSGDLSVYWYQQSLDQGLQFLIQYYNGEERAKGNILERFSAQQFPDLHSELNLSSLELGDSALYFCASSERQGIGELFFGEGSRLTVL.

CDR3 nucleotides: TGTGCCAGCTCACCGGATCAGGGGGCTAACTATGGCTACACCTTC. This encodes CASSPDQGANYGYTF. V usage is TRBV18 and J usage is TRBJ1-2, with TRBD1 matching 7 bases. The CDR3 runs 15 residues. Germline V gene data show CDR1 as KGHSH and CDR2 as LQKENI. Trimming cost V 3 bases and J 0 bases; bases outside gene matches: 4.

The rearrangement joins TRBV11-2 to TRBJ2-3; D is unresolved. This CDR3 region has 14 residues. Between the trimmed V and J ends, which lost 1 base and 1 base, there was a span of 6 bases. Germline CDR1 SGHAT, CDR2 FQNNGV. The CDR3 loop reads CASSLGGRTDTQYF. The DNA of the CDR3 is TGTGCCAGCAGCTTAGGTGGGCGCACAGATACGCAGTATTTT.

The CDR3 coding sequence is TGTGCCAGCAGCTTACAGGGGAAGAACACTGAAGCTTTCTTT. It specifies CASSLQGKNTEAFF. The chain joins TRBV5-4 to TRBJ1-1; 7 bases align to TRBD1. CDR3 length: 14 residues. V trimming: 2 bases; J trimming: 1 base; junction bases outside the gene matches: 2. Germline lookup yields CDR1 SGHNT and CDR2 YYREEE (reference sequence).

The rearrangement links TRBV30 to TRBJ1-5; 8 bases map to TRBD1. Germline V gene sequence: CDR1 GTSNPN, CDR2 SVGIG (reference sequence). The CDR3 is 12 amino acids. V dropped 6 bases and J dropped 7; count of bases not matched to a gene: 5. The CDR3 sequence: CACGQGNQPQHF. The DNA of the CDR3 is TGTGCCTGTGGACAGGGAAACCAGCCCCAGCATTTT.

The sample holds one count of this clone. V gene TRBV5-6 combines with J gene TRBJ1-1, with TRBD1 identical over 7 bases. Germline V gene lookup returns CDR1 SGHDT and CDR2 YYEEEE. There are 15 residues in the CDR3. Trimming cost V 3 bases and J 1 base; bases outside gene matches: 6. The CDR3 DNA reads as TGTGCCAGCAGCTCCCAGACAGGGACGAACACTGAAGCTTTCTTT. Protein sequence: CASSSQTGTNTEAFF.

This clone came up once. The V gene is TRBV12-3 or TRBV12-4, the J gene TRBJ1-5; D gene uncertain. The length of the CDR3 is 13 residues. Trimming cost V 5 bases and J 5 bases, with 10 bases left between them. Written as DNA, the CDR3 is TGTGCCAGCAGTGAAGGGAGGTATCAGCCCCAGCATTTT. This encodes CASSEGRYQPQHF.

The V call is TRBV2, the J call TRBJ1-1; TRBD1 agrees at 8 bases. The CDR3 spans 13 residues. Germline V gene data show CDR1 as SNHLY and CDR2 as FYNNEI. Trimming took 7 bases from V and 5 from J; bases not matched to a gene: 6. For the CDR3, the DNA is TGTGCCAGCATCCGGACAGGGAGGACTGAAGCTTTCTTT. Its translation: CASIRTGRTEAFF.

The chain joins TRBV10-1 to TRBJ1-1; D call uncertain. Germline-derived CDR1 and CDR2 are WNHNN and SYGVQD (reference sequence). V dropped 4 bases and J dropped 3 bases, with 9 bases sitting between them. CDR3 length: 13 amino acids. CDR3 bases: TGCGCCAGCAGTGTTAACGGGGACACTGAAGCTTTCTTT. Protein: CASSVNGDTEAFF.

This chain uses TRBV4-1 with TRBJ1-6; TRBD1 matches at 7 bases. This CDR3 region has 16 residues. V trimming: 1 base; J trimming: 0 bases; junction bases outside the gene matches: 0. Germline V gene sequence: CDR1 MGHRA, CDR2 YSYEKL. The CDR3 nucleotides are TGCGCCAGCAGCCAAGGGGACAGCTCCTATAATTCACCCCTCCACTTT. Protein sequence: CASSQGDSSYNSPLHF.

The genes are TRBV2 and TRBJ1-6, with D possibly being TRBD1 (6 bases). This CDR3 is built from 15 residues. Deletions cut 7 bases from V and 0 bases from J, with 10 bases between. Germline loops: CDR1 SNHLY, CDR2 FYNNEI. The CDR3 DNA reads TGTGCCAGCATGCAGGACAGCTCCTATAATTCACCCCTCCACTTT. This codes for CASMQDSSYNSPLHF.

The rearrangement links TRBV5-1 to TRBJ2-5, with TRBD1 identical over 7 bases. Germline CDR1 SGHRS, CDR2 YFSETQ. Germline trimming cut 0 bases from V and 4 bases from J; bases unmatched to any gene: 6. The CDR3 has 15 residues. CDR3 region: CASSLVGGLGETQYF. The CDR3 DNA reads TGCGCCAGCAGCTTGGTAGGGGGCTTGGGAGAGACCCAGTACTTC. Full variable domain (remainder filled in from reference TRBV5-1 and TRBJ2-5): KAGVTQTPRYLIKTRGQQVTLSCSPISGHRSVSWYQQTPGQGLQFLFEYFSETQRNKGNFPGRFSGRQFSNSRSEMNVSTLELGDSALYLCASSLVGGLGETQYFGPGTRLLVL.

This chain connects TRBV27 to TRBJ2-4, with D possibly being TRBD1 (6 bases). The germline V and J ends were trimmed by 6 bases and 9 bases, with 21 bases remaining between them. CDR1 and CDR2 from the germline V gene are MNHEY and SMNVEV (reference sequence). There are 15 residues in the CDR3. The CDR3 protein is CASSPLGGESGIQYF. The CDR3 DNA is TGTGCCAGCAGCCCCTTAGGGGGAGAGTCGGGCATTCAGTACTTC.